The following is a T cell receptor (beta chain) sequence with its context. Per germline, CDR1 SGDLS and CDR2 YYNGEE. V was clipped by 0 bases and J by 1 base, with 7 bases between them. The CDR3 has 14 amino acids. The record originates from a study of blood T cell repertoires in COVID-19. Study background: The samples span acute and convalescent COVID-19 from the United States, Italy and Spain. PBMCs, B-cell-depleted T cells, or T cells provided the cDNA or gDNA that made up the material.

Authors' analysis steps: Cell counts per sample came from amplifying reference gene primers. Generated by immunoSEQ multiplex PCR, the TCRdb table keeps only in-frame clones and is missing some. V, J and clone size are taken as reported in that table, and D and trimming were inferred from the DNA itself. The profile covers 170,000 or so clones, with around nine tenths appearing a single time and around 7% taken by the ten largest. Participants reported their clinical history, and cohort assignment relied on those reports. The chain employs TRBV9 and TRBJ1-1; D might be TRBD1 (5 bases). The clonotype originates from a woman between 45 and 65 years old who had recovered from COVID-19. Sequencing was done on a sample of PBMCs or T cells enriched from blood (not recorded which). CDR3 sequence reads: CASSVGGKNTEAFF. The CDR3 nucleotides are TGTGCCAGCAGCGTAGGGGGCAAGAACACTGAAGCTTTCTTT.